A selection of T cell receptor beta chains follows, all from one sample in a study of T cell responses to AZD1222 COVID-19 vaccine. TCRdb's copy holds only in-frame clones and misses some; the assay was immunoSEQ multiplex PCR. The profile shows about 92,000 clones, approximately 88% of them singletons. The input for sequencing was peripheral blood, taken on day 0 of AZD1222 vaccination. These receptors were taken from an adult in good health. Both conserved end residues are trimmed from each CDR3.

j_call v_call cdr3_aa
TRBJ1-2 TRBV5-1 ASSLASGSGYT
TRBJ2-7 TRBV24-1 ATSGAPLYEQY
TRBJ1-5 TRBV7-6 ASSLGTGYNQPQH
TRBJ2-4 TRBV20-1 SAGLAGGLY
TRBJ1-4 TRBV5-4 ASSLREVNEKLF
TRBJ1-2 TRBV28 ASSLSHSNYGYT
TRBJ2-7 TRBV19 ASSIQGGNYEQY
TRBJ1-2 TRBV27 ASSLGHNTNYGYT
TRBJ2-7 TRBV27 ASSLTPGLTYEQY
TRBJ2-7 TRBV28 ASSLLLPLAGEDEQY
TRBJ1-2 TRBV7-9 ASSLGRFANYGYT
TRBJ2-3 TRBV7-6 ASSSPSGGRTDTQY
TRBJ2-7 TRBV18 ASSPPGTGERAYEQY
TRBJ1-2 TRBV18 ASSPTDRRERYGYT
TRBJ1-1 TRBV5-6 ASSLAVSTEAF
TRBJ2-7 TRBV30 AWGVYEQY
TRBJ1-5 TRBV10-3 AISNMGRLNQPQH
TRBJ2-6 TRBV5-1 ASSLDVLGQNSGANVLT
TRBJ2-3 TRBV13 ASSASTAGITDTQY
TRBJ2-1 TRBV6-2/TRBV6-3 ASSYLLAGADNEQF
TRBJ1-1 TRBV6-6 ASSYMSTEAF
TRBJ2-2 TRBV7-8 ASSLGTSGANTGELF
TRBJ1-1 TRBV28 ASSKKTGGAGTEAF
TRBJ2-1 TRBV4-3 ASSHLSFSSYNEQF